This T cell receptor (beta chain) comes out of a study of type 1 and type 2 diabetes patients. This CDR3 is built from 11 residues. V shed 2 bases and J shed 8 bases, with 4 bases lying between them. The germline V gene has CDR1 MDHEN and CDR2 SYDVKM. Regarding the study as a whole: Type 2 diabetes patients had few highly-expanded CD4+ clones, median one.

The PCR template was genomic DNA. A primer set of 30 forward and 13 reverse primers amplified the CDR3. TCRdb ran MiXCR on the multiplex PCR reads and lists one entry per CDR3 protein. The sample carries a few hundred thousand distinct CDR3 sequences, around 50% recorded once. This clonotype was recorded at least ten times. Its antigen is not known. J is TRBJ2-1 and V is TRBV28; D not resolved. Sequenced material: peripheral blood mononuclear cells (PBMCs). The sequence was collected from a man between 18 and 29 years old with type 2 diabetes. CDR3 sequence (DNA): TGTGCCAGCAGTTTACGCCATGAGCAGTTCTTC. As protein: CASSLRHEQFF.